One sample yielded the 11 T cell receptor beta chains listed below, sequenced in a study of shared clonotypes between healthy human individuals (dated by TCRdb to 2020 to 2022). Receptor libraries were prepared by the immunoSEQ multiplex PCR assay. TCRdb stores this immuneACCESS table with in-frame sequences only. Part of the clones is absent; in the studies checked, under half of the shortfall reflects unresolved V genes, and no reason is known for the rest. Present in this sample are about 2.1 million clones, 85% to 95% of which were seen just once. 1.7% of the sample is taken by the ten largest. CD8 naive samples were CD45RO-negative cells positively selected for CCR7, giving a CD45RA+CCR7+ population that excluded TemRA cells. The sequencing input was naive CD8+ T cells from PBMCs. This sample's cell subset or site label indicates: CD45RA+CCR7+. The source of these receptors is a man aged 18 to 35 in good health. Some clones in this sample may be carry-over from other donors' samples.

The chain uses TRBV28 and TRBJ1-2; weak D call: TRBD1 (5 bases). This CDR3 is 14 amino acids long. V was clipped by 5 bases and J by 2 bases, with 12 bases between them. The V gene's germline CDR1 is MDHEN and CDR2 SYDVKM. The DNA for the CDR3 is TGTGCCAGCAGTGCCCAGACAGAAAACTATGGCTACACCTTC. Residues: CASSAQTENYGYTF.

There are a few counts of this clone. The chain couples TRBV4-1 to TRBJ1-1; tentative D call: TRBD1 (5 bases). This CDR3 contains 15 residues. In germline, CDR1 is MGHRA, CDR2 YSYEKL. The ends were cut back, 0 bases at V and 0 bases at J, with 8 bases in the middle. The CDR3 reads CASSQETALNTEAFF. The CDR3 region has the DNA TGCGCCAGCAGCCAAGAGACAGCCCTGAACACTGAAGCTTTCTTT.

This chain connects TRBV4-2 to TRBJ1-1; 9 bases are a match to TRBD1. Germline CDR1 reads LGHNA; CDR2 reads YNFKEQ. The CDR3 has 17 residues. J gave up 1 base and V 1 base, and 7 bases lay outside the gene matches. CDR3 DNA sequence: TGTGCCAGCAGCCAAGCAAACAGGGGGCCGGGGAACACTGAAGCTTTCTTT. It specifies CASSQANRGPGNTEAFF.

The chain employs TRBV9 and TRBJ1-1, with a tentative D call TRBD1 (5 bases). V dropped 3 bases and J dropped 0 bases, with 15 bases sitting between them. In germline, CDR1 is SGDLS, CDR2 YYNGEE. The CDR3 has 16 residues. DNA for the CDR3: TGTGCCAGCAGCGGATACTCCCGGACAATGAACACTGAAGCTTTCTTT. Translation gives CASSGYSRTMNTEAFF.

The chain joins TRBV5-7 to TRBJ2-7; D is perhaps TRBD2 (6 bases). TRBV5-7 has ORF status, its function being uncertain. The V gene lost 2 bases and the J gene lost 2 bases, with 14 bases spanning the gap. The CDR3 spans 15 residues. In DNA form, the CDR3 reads TGTGCCAGCAGCTTCGGGTGGCGGGAACCCTACGAGCAGTACTTC. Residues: CASSFGWREPYEQYF.

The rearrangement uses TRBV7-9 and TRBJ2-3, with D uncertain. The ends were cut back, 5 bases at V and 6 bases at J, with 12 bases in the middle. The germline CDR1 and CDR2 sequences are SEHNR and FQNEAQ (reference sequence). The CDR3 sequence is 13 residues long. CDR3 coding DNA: TGTGCCAGCAGCCGTGAAGGACCGGATACGCAGTATTTT. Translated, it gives CASSREGPDTQYF.

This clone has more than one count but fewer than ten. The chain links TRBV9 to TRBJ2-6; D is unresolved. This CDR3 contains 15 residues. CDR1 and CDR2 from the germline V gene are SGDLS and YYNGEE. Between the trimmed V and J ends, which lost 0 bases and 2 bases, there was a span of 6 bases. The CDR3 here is CASSVVATGANVLTF. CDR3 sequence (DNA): TGTGCCAGCAGCGTAGTGGCTACTGGGGCCAACGTCCTGACTTTC.

CDR3 residues: CASTLASNQPQHF. The DNA of the CDR3 is TGTGCCAGCACCCTGGCCAGCAATCAGCCCCAGCATTTT. This chain uses TRBV28 with TRBJ1-5, with D hard to call. The CDR3 extends over 13 amino acids. Germline assignment: CDR1 MDHEN and CDR2 SYDVKM. Trimming shortened V by 7 bases and J by 1 base, and 8 bases separated the two germline ends.

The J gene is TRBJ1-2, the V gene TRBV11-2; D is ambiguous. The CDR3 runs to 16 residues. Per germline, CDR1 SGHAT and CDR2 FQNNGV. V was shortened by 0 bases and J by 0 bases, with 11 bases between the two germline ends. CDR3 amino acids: CASSLDPSKANYGYTF. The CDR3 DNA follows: TGTGCCAGCAGCTTAGACCCCAGCAAAGCTAACTATGGCTACACCTTC.

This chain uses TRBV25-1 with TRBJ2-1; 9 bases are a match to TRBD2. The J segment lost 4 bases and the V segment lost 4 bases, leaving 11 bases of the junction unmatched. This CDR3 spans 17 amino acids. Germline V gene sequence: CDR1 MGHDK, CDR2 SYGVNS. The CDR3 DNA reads TGTGCCAGCAGTGGTCGGAGGGGGACTAGCCGTTACAATGAGCAGTTCTTC. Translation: CASSGRRGTSRYNEQFF.

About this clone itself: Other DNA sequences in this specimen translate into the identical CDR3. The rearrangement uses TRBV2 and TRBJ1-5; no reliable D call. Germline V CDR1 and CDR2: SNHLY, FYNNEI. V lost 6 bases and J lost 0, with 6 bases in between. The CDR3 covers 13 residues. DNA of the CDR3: TGTGCCAGCAGGGGTTATAGCAATCAGCCCCAGCATTTT. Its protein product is CASRGYSNQPQHF.